Listed below are T cell receptor beta chains from one sample, sequenced in a study of T-cell memory formation after mild COVID-19. MiXCR was run by TCRdb on the 5' RACE reads, yielding one entry per CDR3 protein. Here the sample spans 500,000 to 650,000 distinct CDR3 sequences, about a fifth being singletons. Sequenced sample: PBMCs or a T cell subset sorted from them (not recorded which). The source is an adult woman who had mild COVID-19 (a few samples of this study predate the infection). Cell type and time point are not known. Both conserved end residues are part of each CDR3. D genes are given only for firm matches. Clone size is not always given. Where it is, it says once, few, many or a class for expanded clones.

few | TRBJ2-3 | TRBV4-2 | . | CASSGLEDTQYF | TGTGCCAGCAGTGGACTTGAAGATACGCAGTATTTT
. | TRBJ2-1 | TRBV6-2/TRBV6-3 | . | CASSYPLGYNEQFF | TGTGCCAGCAGTTACCCCCTTGGATACAATGAGCAGTTCTTC
many | TRBJ2-2 | TRBV12-3/TRBV12-4 | . | CASSFSGGTNTGELFF | TGTGCCAGCAGTTTTTCAGGAGGCACGAACACCGGGGAGCTGTTTTTT
few | TRBJ2-7 | TRBV11-3 | . | CASSSLGYEQYF | TGTGCCAGCAGCTCTCTAGGCTACGAGCAGTACTTC
. | TRBJ2-1 | TRBV27 | TRBD2 | CASSRGLARAYNEQFF | TGTGCCAGCAGCCGGGGACTAGCTAGGGCCTACAATGAGCAGTTCTTC
. | TRBJ1-4 | TRBV7-2 | TRBD1 | CASSLVGDRDEKLFF | TGTGCCAGCAGCTTAGTAGGGGACAGGGATGAAAAACTGTTTTTT
. | TRBJ1-2 | TRBV7-9 | . | CASSPVNGGEAYGYTF | TGTGCCAGCAGCCCTGTGAACGGAGGGGAAGCCTATGGCTACACCTTC
few | TRBJ1-6 | TRBV14 | . | CASSPKGWALHF | TGTGCCAGCAGCCCCAAGGGGTGGGCCCTCCACTTT
. | TRBJ2-7 | TRBV7-2 | TRBD1 | CASSLRGQGVAYEQYF | TGTGCCAGCAGCTTACGAGGACAGGGGGTAGCCTACGAGCAGTACTTC
few | TRBJ1-4 | TRBV5-6 | TRBD1 | CASSLWTGGGVNEKLFF | TGTGCCAGCAGCTTGTGGACAGGGGGCGGGGTGAATGAAAAACTGTTTTTT
few | TRBJ2-1 | TRBV19 | TRBD2 | CASSNRGLAVNNEQFF | TGTGCCAGTAGTAACCGCGGGCTAGCGGTAAACAATGAGCAGTTCTTC
few | TRBJ2-3 | TRBV7-9 | . | CASVSHTDTQYF | TGTGCCAGCGTCAGTCACACAGATACGCAGTATTTT
many | TRBJ1-4 | TRBV20-1 | . | CSATGNGRANEKLFF | TGCAGTGCTACAGGGAATGGAAGGGCTAATGAAAAACTGTTTTTT
. | TRBJ2-6 | TRBV18 | . | CASSSRGGGVSGANVLTF | TGTGCCAGCTCGTCCCGGGGAGGGGGCGTATCTGGGGCCAACGTCCTGACTTTC
. | TRBJ2-7 | TRBV10-3 | TRBD2 | CAISEASGPPEQYF | TGTGCCATCAGTGAGGCTAGCGGTCCCCCGGAGCAGTACTTC
few | TRBJ1-2 | TRBV29-1 | . | CSVVVPGRDYGYTF | TGCAGCGTTGTGGTCCCAGGAAGAGACTATGGCTACACCTTC
. | TRBJ1-5 | TRBV6-2/TRBV6-3 | . | CASSRKLYSNQPQHF | TGTGCCAGCAGTCGCAAACTTTATAGCAATCAGCCCCAGCATTTT
. | TRBJ2-4 | TRBV5-6 | TRBD2 | CASSFSPGTRGEGAKNIQYF | TGTGCCAGCAGCTTTTCCCCCGGGACTAGGGGTGAGGGCGCCAAAAACATTCAGTACTTC
few | TRBJ1-2 | TRBV11-2 | . | CASRDSLGYTF | TGTGCCAGCAGAGATTCGCTAGGCTACACCTTC
. | TRBJ1-6 | TRBV19 | . | CASRNLGTNSPLHF | TGTGCCAGCAGGAATCTGGGGACCAATTCACCCCTCCACTTT
. | TRBJ2-1 | TRBV7-2 | . | CASSLAPTGRGEQFF | TGTGCCAGCAGCTTAGCCCCGACAGGTCGTGGTGAGCAGTTCTTC
. | TRBJ2-1 | TRBV6-5 | TRBD1 | CASNPQGARSYNEQFF | TGTGCCAGCAACCCGCAGGGGGCTCGCTCCTACAATGAGCAGTTCTTC
once | TRBJ2-5 | TRBV7-9 | . | CASSLGRVTQYF | TGTGCCAGCAGCTTAGGACGGGTGACCCAGTACTTC
few | TRBJ2-3 | TRBV5-4 | . | CASSSLSKGTDTQYF | TGTGCCAGCAGCTCCCTGAGTAAGGGCACAGATACGCAGTATTTT
many | TRBJ1-1 | TRBV12-3/TRBV12-4 | . | CASSLQGNTEAFF | TGTGCCAGCAGCTTACAGGGGAACACTGAAGCTTTCTTT
few | TRBJ2-5 | TRBV5-4 | . | CASSFDSGETQYF | TGTGCCAGCAGCTTCGATAGCGGAGAGACCCAGTACTTC
few | TRBJ2-4 | TRBV4-3 | TRBD1 | CASSQGRQGNIQYF | TGCGCCAGCAGCCAGGGGCGACAGGGGAACATTCAGTACTTC
many | TRBJ2-7 | TRBV5-1 | . | CASRQGTSYEQYF | TGCGCCAGCAGACAGGGTACGTCCTACGAGCAGTACTTC
few | TRBJ1-6 | TRBV7-2 | . | CASSLRYANSPLHF | TGTGCCAGCAGCTTACGATACGCAAATTCACCCCTCCACTTT
. | TRBJ2-3 | TRBV5-1 | . | CASSFRWDPTDTQYF | TGCGCCAGCAGCTTCCGGTGGGACCCCACAGATACGCAGTATTTT
. | TRBJ2-7 | TRBV6-1 | TRBD1 | CASSDRGQVSYEQYF | TGTGCCAGCAGTGACAGGGGGCAGGTGTCCTACGAGCAGTACTTC
. | TRBJ2-7 | TRBV20-1 | TRBD2 | CSARLAGARNEQYF | TGCAGTGCTAGACTAGCGGGAGCTAGGAACGAGCAGTACTTC
. | TRBJ2-3 | TRBV9 | TRBD2 | CASSPNRLAGGFDDSDTQYF | TGTGCCAGCAGCCCAAATAGACTAGCGGGGGGCTTTGATGATTCAGATACGCAGTATTTT
. | TRBJ1-2 | TRBV6-1 | . | CASSESNRNYGYTF | TGTGCCAGCAGTGAGTCTAACAGAAACTATGGCTACACCTTC
few | TRBJ2-3 | TRBV29-1 | . | CSTCPLDSTDTQYF | TGCAGCACTTGCCCCCTCGACAGCACAGATACGCAGTATTTT
. | TRBJ2-7 | TRBV29-1 | . | CSVAPEGAHEQYF | TGCAGCGTTGCCCCGGAGGGGGCCCACGAGCAGTACTTC
few | TRBJ1-1 | TRBV7-9 | . | CASSSGLPSTEAFF | TGTGCCAGCAGCTCTGGACTACCAAGCACTGAAGCTTTCTTT
. | TRBJ2-5 | TRBV20-1 | TRBD2 | CSARDLRGGAEETQYF | TGCAGTGCTAGAGATCTTCGCGGGGGGGCCGAAGAGACCCAGTACTTC
. | TRBJ1-5 | TRBV18 | TRBD1 | CASSPGQGAQPQHF | TGTGCCAGCTCACCGGGACAGGGGGCTCAGCCCCAGCATTTT
. | TRBJ2-5 | TRBV19 | . | CASSRNRVAQETQYF | TGTGCCAGTAGTAGGAACAGGGTCGCGCAAGAGACCCAGTACTTC
. | TRBJ1-4 | TRBV6-2/TRBV6-3 | . | CASSVVGTTTNEKLFF | TGTGCCAGCAGTGTAGTAGGGACTACAACTAATGAAAAACTGTTTTTT
few | TRBJ1-1 | TRBV6-1 | . | CATSLQNTEAFF | TGTGCCACCTCGCTGCAGAACACTGAAGCTTTCTTT
few | TRBJ1-1 | TRBV5-1 | . | CASSLSATEAFF | TGCGCCAGCAGCTTGTCAGCGACTGAAGCTTTCTTT
. | TRBJ1-2 | TRBV7-9 | . | CASSPWDNYGYTF | TGTGCCAGCAGCCCCTGGGACAACTATGGCTACACCTTC
. | TRBJ2-5 | TRBV12-3/TRBV12-4 | TRBD1 | CASSLVVGAGGETQYF | TGTGCCAGCAGTTTAGTTGTGGGGGCAGGGGGAGAGACCCAGTACTTC
many | TRBJ1-1 | TRBV6-5 | . | CASSYSEWAENTEAFF | TGTGCCAGCAGTTACTCTGAGTGGGCGGAGAACACTGAAGCTTTCTTT
few | TRBJ2-3 | TRBV12-3/TRBV12-4 | . | CASTGAVHTDTQYF | TGTGCCAGCACTGGGGCGGTCCACACAGATACGCAGTATTTT
few | TRBJ1-1 | TRBV12-3/TRBV12-4 | . | CASSLRGVGNTEAFF | TGTGCCAGCAGTTTGAGAGGGGTGGGGAACACTGAAGCTTTCTTT
few | TRBJ2-3 | TRBV24-1 | TRBD2 | CATSEASGRGTDTQYF | TGTGCCACCAGTGAAGCTAGCGGGAGGGGCACAGATACGCAGTATTTT
few | TRBJ1-5 | TRBV24-1 | . | CATVRPGYLNQPQHF | TGTGCCACCGTCAGGCCGGGTTATCTTAATCAGCCCCAGCATTTT
few | TRBJ2-1 | TRBV20-1 | TRBD2 | CSASLAGGYNEQFF | TGCAGTGCTAGTCTAGCGGGAGGGTACAATGAGCAGTTCTTC
. | TRBJ2-7 | TRBV20-1 | TRBD2 | CSARGIAGAPYEQYF | TGCAGTGCTAGGGGCATAGCGGGAGCACCCTACGAGCAGTACTTC
few | TRBJ2-2 | TRBV7-3 | . | CASSLRGDTYTGELFF | TGTGCCAGCAGCTTAAGAGGGGACACTTACACCGGGGAGCTGTTTTTT
. | TRBJ2-4 | TRBV7-2 | . | CASSFSGVLAKNIQYF | TGTGCCAGCAGCTTTTCAGGGGTACTAGCCAAAAACATTCAGTACTTC
few | TRBJ1-1 | TRBV30 | . | CAWTRGVANTEAFF | TGTGCCTGGACCCGCGGGGTGGCGAACACTGAAGCTTTCTTT
. | TRBJ1-1 | TRBV5-1 | . | CASSLDGAMNTEAFF | TGCGCCAGCAGCTTGGATGGTGCGATGAACACTGAAGCTTTCTTT
. | TRBJ1-6 | TRBV6-2/TRBV6-3 | . | CASSRLSDWNSPLHF | TGTGCCAGCAGTCGCCTTTCCGATTGGAATTCACCCCTCCACTTT
. | TRBJ2-2 | TRBV30 | TRBD2 | CAWSAGLAGGWKNTGELFF | TGTGCCTGGAGTGCCGGACTAGCGGGGGGCTGGAAGAACACCGGGGAGCTGTTTTTT
. | TRBJ2-1 | TRBV2 | . | CASSEALGGDYNEQFF | TGTGCCAGCAGTGAAGCGCTAGGGGGAGATTACAATGAGCAGTTCTTC